A single TCR beta chain is shown here with its context. Its antigen is unknown. The sample comes from a study of beta chain features in type 1 diabetes. Study-level information: No patient-donor differences in age, gender, total cells or subset yield.

CDR3 length: 14 amino acids. Germline-derived CDR1 and CDR2 are MNHNY and SVGAGI (reference sequence). With 0 bases removed from V and 6 bases from J, the gap between germline ends came to 11 bases. As every portion of the isolated RNA was reverse transcribed, the sequencing read expressed TCRB transcripts. Repertoires were generated with immunoSEQ multiplex PCR, while TCRdb's copy carries only in-frame clones and drops some. This sample has 50,000 to 55,000 clones, with approximately 60% found just once. Study findings and constraints: Researchers reported that naive, central memory and Treg TCRB repertoires appeared more similar in patients than in healthy donors. TCRB CDR3s were moderately but significantly shorter in Type 1 diabetes patients in all four CD4+ subsets. Patients with type 1 diabetes showed fewer VDJ junction insertions and more deletions.

The J gene is TRBJ1-2, the V gene TRBV6-6; a weak D match, TRBD1 (5 bases). The sequenced sample was stem cell memory CD4+ T cells from blood. The clonotype comes from a woman between 25 and 40 years old with type 1 diabetes. In DNA, the CDR3 is TGTGCCAGCAGTTACTCGGCGGGGGGGGATGGCTACACCTTC. Protein product: CASSYSAGGDGYTF.